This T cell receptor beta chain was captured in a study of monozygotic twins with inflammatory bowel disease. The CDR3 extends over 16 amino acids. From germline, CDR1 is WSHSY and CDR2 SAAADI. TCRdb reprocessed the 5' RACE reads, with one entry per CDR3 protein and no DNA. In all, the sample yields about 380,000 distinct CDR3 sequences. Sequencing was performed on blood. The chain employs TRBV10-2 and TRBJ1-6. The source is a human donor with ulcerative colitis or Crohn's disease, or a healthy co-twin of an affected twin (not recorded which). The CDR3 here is CASTKDGASYNSPLHF.